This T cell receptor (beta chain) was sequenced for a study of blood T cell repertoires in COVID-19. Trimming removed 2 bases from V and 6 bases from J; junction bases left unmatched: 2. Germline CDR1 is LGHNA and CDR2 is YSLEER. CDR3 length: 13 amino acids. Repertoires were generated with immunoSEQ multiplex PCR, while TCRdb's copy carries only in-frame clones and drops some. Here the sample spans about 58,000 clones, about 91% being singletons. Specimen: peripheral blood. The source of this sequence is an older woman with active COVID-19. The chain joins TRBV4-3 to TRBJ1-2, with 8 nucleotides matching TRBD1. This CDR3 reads CASSQSTGDGYTF. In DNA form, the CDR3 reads TGCGCCAGCAGCCAATCGACAGGGGATGGCTACACCTTC.